A selection of T cell receptor beta chains follows, all from one sample in a study of Tregs in tolerant kidney transplant recipients. Some clones are missing from TCRdb's copy, which holds only in-frame ones; the method was immunoSEQ multiplex PCR. The sample has roughly 49,000 clones; about 90% are singletons. Sequencing used Tregs from blood. These receptors all stem from a human donor in good health. Both conserved end residues are part of each CDR3. The order of the fields is J gene, V gene, D gene, clone size, CDR3 DNA, CDR3 protein. The D gene is left open where the match is weak. Size is stated for part of the rows, as once, few or many counts, or as a class when the clone is expanded.

J gene: TRBJ2-7
V gene: TRBV18
D gene: .
clone size: .
CDR3 DNA: TGTGCCAGCTCACTAAGCTCCTACGAGCAGTACTTC
CDR3 protein: CASSLSSYEQYF

J gene: TRBJ1-2
V gene: TRBV7-9
D gene: .
clone size: .
CDR3 DNA: TGTGCCAGCAGCTCCGACTATGGCTACACCTTC
CDR3 protein: CASSSDYGYTF

J gene: TRBJ1-1
V gene: TRBV30
D gene: .
clone size: .
CDR3 DNA: TGTGCCGGCAGGACGGTTTGGATGAACACTGAAGCTTTCTTT
CDR3 protein: CAGRTVWMNTEAFF

J gene: TRBJ1-2
V gene: TRBV5-1
D gene: .
clone size: .
CDR3 DNA: TGCGCCAGCACCCAAGTACCAGGGCTGATTTATGGCTACACCTTC
CDR3 protein: CASTQVPGLIYGYTF

J gene: TRBJ1-3
V gene: TRBV5-1
D gene: .
clone size: .
CDR3 DNA: TGCGCCAGCAGCTTACGTTCAGGGGGAAACACCATATATTTT
CDR3 protein: CASSLRSGGNTIYF

J gene: TRBJ2-7
V gene: TRBV7-4
D gene: .
clone size: .
CDR3 DNA: TGTGCCAGCAGCTTAGGGACAACCCCTCGTTTCCCCGAGCAGTACTTC
CDR3 protein: CASSLGTTPRFPEQYF

J gene: TRBJ2-1
V gene: TRBV2
D gene: .
clone size: .
CDR3 DNA: TGTGCCAGCAAGGTTCAGTTCGGGTTGGAGCAGTTCTTC
CDR3 protein: CASKVQFGLEQFF

J gene: TRBJ2-2
V gene: TRBV5-1
D gene: .
clone size: .
CDR3 DNA: TGCGCCAGCAGCCGGGGGGCGAGCACCGGGGAGCTGTTTTTT
CDR3 protein: CASSRGASTGELFF

J gene: TRBJ1-2
V gene: TRBV6-1
D gene: .
clone size: .
CDR3 DNA: TGTGCCAGCAGTGACCTCGGGGGCTATGGCTACACCTTC
CDR3 protein: CASSDLGGYGYTF

J gene: TRBJ2-5
V gene: TRBV7-2
D gene: .
clone size: .
CDR3 DNA: TGTGCCAGCAGCTTAGTCTTCCGGACAGAAGAGACCCAGTACTTC
CDR3 protein: CASSLVFRTEETQYF

J gene: TRBJ2-7
V gene: TRBV19
D gene: TRBD1
clone size: .
CDR3 DNA: TGTGCCAGCCGCCGACAGGGCTCCTACGAGCAGTACTTC
CDR3 protein: CASRRQGSYEQYF

J gene: TRBJ1-6
V gene: TRBV7-8
D gene: TRBD1
clone size: .
CDR3 DNA: TGTGCCAGCAGGCGACAGGGTTTCGTTTCACCCCTCCACTTT
CDR3 protein: CASRRQGFVSPLHF

J gene: TRBJ1-1
V gene: TRBV5-1
D gene: .
clone size: .
CDR3 DNA: TGCGCCAGCAGCACCCCAGGGAGCACTGAAGCTTTCTTT
CDR3 protein: CASSTPGSTEAFF

J gene: TRBJ1-2
V gene: TRBV7-9
D gene: .
clone size: .
CDR3 DNA: TGTGCCAGCAATTCAATCAACTATGGCTACACCTTC
CDR3 protein: CASNSINYGYTF

J gene: TRBJ2-5
V gene: TRBV5-1
D gene: TRBD1
clone size: .
CDR3 DNA: TGCGCCAGCAGCCTTAGCCCTGGACAGGGGGGCGAGACCCAGTACTTC
CDR3 protein: CASSLSPGQGGETQYF

J gene: TRBJ1-2
V gene: TRBV25-1
D gene: .
clone size: .
CDR3 DNA: TGTGCCAGCAGTAACAGGGAAATAAATGGCTACACCTTC
CDR3 protein: CASSNREINGYTF

J gene: TRBJ1-1
V gene: TRBV7-9
D gene: .
clone size: .
CDR3 DNA: TGTGCCAGCAGCCCCCGGATCAGGGAATTGAACACTGAAGCTTTCTTT
CDR3 protein: CASSPRIRELNTEAFF

J gene: TRBJ2-7
V gene: TRBV7-2
D gene: .
clone size: .
CDR3 DNA: TGTGCCAGCAGCAAGGGACAATCCTGGCACGAGCAGTACTTC
CDR3 protein: CASSKGQSWHEQYF

J gene: TRBJ1-2
V gene: TRBV5-5
D gene: .
clone size: .
CDR3 DNA: TGTGCCAGCACCGACCGGGGCTCGAGTGGCTACACCTTC
CDR3 protein: CASTDRGSSGYTF

J gene: TRBJ1-1
V gene: TRBV25-1
D gene: TRBD1
clone size: .
CDR3 DNA: TGTGCCAGCAGTCCCACCGGGACAGGGTACACTGAAGCTTTCTTT
CDR3 protein: CASSPTGTGYTEAFF

J gene: TRBJ1-3
V gene: TRBV5-4
D gene: .
clone size: .
CDR3 DNA: TGTGCCAGCAGCCTAGCCCCGACAGGCTCTGGAAACACCATATATTTT
CDR3 protein: CASSLAPTGSGNTIYF

J gene: TRBJ2-5
V gene: TRBV9
D gene: .
clone size: .
CDR3 DNA: TGTGCCAGCAGCGGACGGACGGTCCAAGAGACCCAGTACTTC
CDR3 protein: CASSGRTVQETQYF

J gene: TRBJ2-1
V gene: TRBV19
D gene: TRBD2
clone size: .
CDR3 DNA: TGTGCCAGTAGTGGGCCGGGACTAGCTACTACTGAGCAGTTCTTC
CDR3 protein: CASSGPGLATTEQFF

J gene: TRBJ1-4
V gene: TRBV19
D gene: TRBD1
clone size: .
CDR3 DNA: TGTGCCAGTGGGAACGGGACAGCTAAAAGACTGTTTTTT
CDR3 protein: CASGNGTAKRLFF

J gene: TRBJ2-5
V gene: TRBV7-2
D gene: TRBD2
clone size: .
CDR3 DNA: TGTGCCAGCAGCTTGGGCGGGAGAGTAGAGACCCAGTACTTC
CDR3 protein: CASSLGGRVETQYF

J gene: TRBJ2-6
V gene: TRBV6-1
D gene: .
clone size: .
CDR3 DNA: TGTGCCAGCAGTGAATTGGGTGCCGGGGCCAACGTCCTGACTTTC
CDR3 protein: CASSELGAGANVLTF

J gene: TRBJ1-4
V gene: TRBV18
D gene: .
clone size: once
CDR3 DNA: TGTGCCAGCTCCCCTCAGGGCGCCCTTAATGAAAAACTGTTTTTT
CDR3 protein: CASSPQGALNEKLFF

J gene: TRBJ2-7
V gene: TRBV4-1
D gene: TRBD2
clone size: .
CDR3 DNA: TGCGCCAGCAGCTTTACCGCCGGACTAGACGAGCAGTACTTC
CDR3 protein: CASSFTAGLDEQYF